Sequencing of this TCR beta chain was carried out in a study of radiotherapy plus CTLA-4 blockade in lung cancer. Broader study findings: There was expansion of tumor-derived TCR clones in blood after radiotherapy plus ipilimumab. Reportedly, early blood T cell clone dynamics best predicted response, with interferon-beta.

Some clones are missing from TCRdb's copy, which holds only in-frame ones; the method was immunoSEQ multiplex PCR. The data contain 85,000 to 100,000 clones, more than 75% of them singletons. For this clone: Its antigen is as yet unknown.

The TCR comes from a human donor with non-small cell lung cancer that progressed on radiotherapy plus ipilimumab. The material sequenced was peripheral blood, taken from a patient treated with radiotherapy plus ipilimumab.

The CDR3 loop reads CAISEYKLYEQYF. CDR3 nucleotide sequence: TGTGCCATCAGTGAGTATAAGTTATACGAGCAGTACTTC. The V gene is TRBV10-3, the J gene TRBJ2-7, with no clear D. The CDR3 contains 13 residues. Trimming shortened V by 1 base and J by 4 bases, and 8 bases separated the two germline ends. Germline-derived CDR1 and CDR2 are ENHRY and SYGVKD.